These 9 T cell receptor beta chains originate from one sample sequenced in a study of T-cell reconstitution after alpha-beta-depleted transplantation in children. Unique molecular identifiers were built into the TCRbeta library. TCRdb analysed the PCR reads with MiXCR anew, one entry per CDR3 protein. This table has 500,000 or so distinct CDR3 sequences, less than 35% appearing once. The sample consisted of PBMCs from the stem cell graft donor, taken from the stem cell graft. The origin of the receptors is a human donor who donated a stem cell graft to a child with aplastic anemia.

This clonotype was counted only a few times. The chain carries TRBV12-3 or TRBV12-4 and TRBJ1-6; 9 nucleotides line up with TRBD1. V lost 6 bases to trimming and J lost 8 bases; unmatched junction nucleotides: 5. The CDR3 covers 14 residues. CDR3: CASSIRDRDSPLHF. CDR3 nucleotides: TGTGCCAGCAGCATCCGGGACAGGGATTCACCCCTCCACTTT.

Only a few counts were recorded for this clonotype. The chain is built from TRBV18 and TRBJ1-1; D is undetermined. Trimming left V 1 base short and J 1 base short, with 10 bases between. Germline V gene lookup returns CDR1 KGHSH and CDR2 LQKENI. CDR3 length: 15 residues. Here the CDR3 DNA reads TGTGCCAGCTCACCACAGTCCAGGCCGAACACTGAAGCTTTCTTT. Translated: CASSPQSRPNTEAFF.

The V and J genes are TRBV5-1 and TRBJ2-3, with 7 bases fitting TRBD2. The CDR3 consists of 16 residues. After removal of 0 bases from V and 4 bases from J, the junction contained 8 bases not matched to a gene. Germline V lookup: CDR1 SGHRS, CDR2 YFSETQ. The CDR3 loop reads CASSLGLGGSPDTQYF. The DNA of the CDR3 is TGCGCCAGCAGCTTGGGGCTTGGCGGGAGCCCAGATACGCAGTATTTT.

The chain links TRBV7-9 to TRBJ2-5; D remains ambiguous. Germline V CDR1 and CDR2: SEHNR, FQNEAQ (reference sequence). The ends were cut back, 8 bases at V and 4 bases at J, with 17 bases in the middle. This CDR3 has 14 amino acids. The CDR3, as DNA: TGTGCCAGCGGAAGAGCTCAGGTCGGAGAGACCCAGTACTTC. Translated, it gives CASGRAQVGETQYF.

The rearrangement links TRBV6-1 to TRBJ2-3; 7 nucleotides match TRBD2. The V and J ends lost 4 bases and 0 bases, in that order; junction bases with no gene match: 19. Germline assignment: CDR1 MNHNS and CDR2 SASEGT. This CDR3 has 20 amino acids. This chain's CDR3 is CASSANFLVLADPSTDTQYF. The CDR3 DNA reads TGTGCCAGCAGTGCAAATTTCCTGGTCCTAGCGGACCCTAGCACAGATACGCAGTATTTT.

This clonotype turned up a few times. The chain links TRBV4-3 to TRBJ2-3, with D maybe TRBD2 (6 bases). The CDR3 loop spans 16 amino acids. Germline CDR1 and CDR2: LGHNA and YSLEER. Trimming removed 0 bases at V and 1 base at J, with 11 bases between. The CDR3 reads CASSQEWIAGTDTQYF. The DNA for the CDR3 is TGCGCCAGCAGCCAAGAGTGGATAGCGGGCACAGATACGCAGTATTTT.

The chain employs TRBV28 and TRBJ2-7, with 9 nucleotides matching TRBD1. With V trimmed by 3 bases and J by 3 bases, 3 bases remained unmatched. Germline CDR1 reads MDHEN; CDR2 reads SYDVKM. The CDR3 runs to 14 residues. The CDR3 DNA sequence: TGTGCCAGCAGTTTTAAGGGACAGGGCTACGAGCAGTACTTC. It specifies CASSFKGQGYEQYF.

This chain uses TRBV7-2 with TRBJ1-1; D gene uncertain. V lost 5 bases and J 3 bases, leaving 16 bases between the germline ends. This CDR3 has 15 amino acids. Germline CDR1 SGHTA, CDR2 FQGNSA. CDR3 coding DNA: TGTGCCAGCAGCCCCCAGCCGCGAAGGGACACTGAAGCTTTCTTT. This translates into CASSPQPRRDTEAFF.

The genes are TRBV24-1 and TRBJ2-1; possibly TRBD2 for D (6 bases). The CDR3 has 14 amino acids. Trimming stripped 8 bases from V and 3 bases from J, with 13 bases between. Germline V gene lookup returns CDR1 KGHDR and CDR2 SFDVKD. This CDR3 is CATILGRDYNEQFF. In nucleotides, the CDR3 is TGTGCCACCATCCTCGGGAGAGACTACAATGAGCAGTTCTTC.